The 3 T cell receptor beta chains below come from one sample, sequenced in a study of T cells in women clearing cervical HPV infection. Sequencing used immunoSEQ multiplex PCR; TCRdb keeps in-frame clones, though not all of them. This sample's clone table lists around 38,000 clones. The sample consisted of blood buffy coat. All receptors derive from a woman aged 18 to 75 with a cervical HPV16 infection that either progressed to CIN3+ or cleared (not recorded which).

Regarding this clone: The read falls 3 residues short of the CDR3 end, and the missing part is taken from the germline J gene. This rearrangement joins TRBV4-1 to TRBJ1-1; 7 nucleotides line up with TRBD1. Germline V CDR1 and CDR2: MGHRA, YSYEKL. Germline trimming cut 3 bases from V and 2 bases from J; bases unmatched to any gene: 3. The CDR3 covers 14 residues. The chain's CDR3 is CASSHGTANTEAFF. The sequenced CDR3 bases are TGCGCCAGCAGCCATGGGACAGCCAACACTGAA.

Worth noting for this clone: The read finishes 3 residues shy of the CDR3 end, and the germline J gene is used to complete it. The V call is TRBV20-1, the J call TRBJ1-5; no firm D call. V was clipped by 0 bases and J by 0 bases, with 9 bases between them. Per the germline V gene, CDR1 is DFQATT and CDR2 is SNEGSKA (reference sequence). The CDR3 loop spans 15 amino acids. The CDR3 region is CSARELAYSNQPQHF. Incomplete CDR3 DNA: TGCAGTGCTAGAGAGCTGGCTTATAGCAATCAGCCC.

In the case of this clone: The read finishes 3 residues shy of the CDR3 end, and the germline J gene is used to complete it. The chain uses TRBV19 and TRBJ2-3; a weak D match, TRBD2 (5 bases). V lost 9 bases and J lost 6, with 13 bases in between. In germline, CDR1 is LNHDA, CDR2 SQIVND (reference sequence). The CDR3 extends over 12 amino acids. This CDR3 reads CASSKLADTQYF. CDR3 DNA (partial): TGTGCCAGCTCAAAATTAGCGGATACG.